A selection of T cell receptor beta chains follows, all from one sample in a study of T cell responses to AZD1222 COVID-19 vaccine. Repertoires were generated with immunoSEQ multiplex PCR, while TCRdb's copy carries only in-frame clones and drops some. This sample yields roughly 120,000 clones, of which approximately 85% are seen a single time; about 19% belongs to the top ten. The starting material was peripheral blood, obtained on day 0 of MenACWY control vaccination. The receptors derive from an adult in good health. Each CDR3 is given without its conserved first and last residue. Each record gives: CDR3 protein, clone size, V gene, J gene. Rows may omit the clone size; those that give it use once, few, many or a size class.

ASSQTPPGQANNYGYT	NA	TRBV4-1	TRBJ1-2
ACSPRGLGAYAGEQY	NA	TRBV27	TRBJ2-7
ASSAGQIRSNQPQH	NA	TRBV2	TRBJ1-5
ASSLTGPGETQY	NA	TRBV7-3	TRBJ2-5
ASRTQQGRGGYGYT	NA	TRBV28	TRBJ1-2
ASSQGHLYEQY	NA	TRBV3-1/TRBV3-2	TRBJ2-7
ATSPQHNQPQH	NA	TRBV19	TRBJ1-5
ASSSPQGLQGTEAF	once	TRBV7-9	TRBJ1-1
ASSFLWGTGGTGELF	NA	TRBV28	TRBJ2-2
ASSKCPSSVEQF	NA	TRBV21-1	TRBJ2-1
ASVRGTGSPLH	NA	TRBV28	TRBJ1-6
ASSPSRKAPGGQF	NA	TRBV19	TRBJ2-1
ASSLSTGRHEQY	NA	TRBV3-1/TRBV3-2	TRBJ2-7
ASSFGRRLNTEAF	NA	TRBV7-9	TRBJ1-1
TGQGPTEAF	once	TRBV29-1	TRBJ1-1
ASRGAGGYT	NA	TRBV27	TRBJ1-2
ASSLDLAYEQY	NA	TRBV5-1	TRBJ2-7
ASTQTAGTYEQY	NA	TRBV28	TRBJ2-7
ASSPRLAVNTGELF	NA	TRBV9	TRBJ2-2
ASSSGAISYNSPLH	NA	TRBV11-2	TRBJ1-6
ASRNRVSSGNTIY	NA	TRBV2	TRBJ1-3
ASSLGGDLQETQY	NA	TRBV6-5	TRBJ2-5
ASRGGDEQY	NA	TRBV5-5	TRBJ2-7
SAQSNEQY	NA	TRBV20-1	TRBJ2-7
ASSPPSSYEQY	NA	TRBV28	TRBJ2-7
ASSEAMYSYEQY	NA	TRBV6-1	TRBJ2-7
ASSDLSPNEQF	NA	TRBV18	TRBJ2-1
ASSLGVVHGYT	NA	TRBV5-1	TRBJ1-2
AWSHPRLAGSTGELF	NA	TRBV30	TRBJ2-2
ATTMRETQY	NA	TRBV7-8	TRBJ2-5
ASSQGGGTFAETQY	NA	TRBV5-1	TRBJ2-5
ASRVHGQTGELF	once	TRBV5-5	TRBJ2-2
SARGTYGYT	NA	TRBV20-1	TRBJ1-2
ASSLGGVSAETQY	NA	TRBV11-2	TRBJ2-5
ASRPGQGAFSGNTIY	NA	TRBV7-9	TRBJ1-3
ASRPSSGMSYEQY	NA	TRBV10-2	TRBJ2-7
SVSGRATAGELF	once	TRBV29-1	TRBJ2-2
ASSLGRVYGYT	few	TRBV5-1	TRBJ1-2
ASSFSGNEQF	NA	TRBV12-3/TRBV12-4	TRBJ2-1
SVIDRWGYT	NA	TRBV29-1	TRBJ1-2
ASSFPSGDYNEQF	NA	TRBV13	TRBJ2-1
ASSDRVGQPQH	NA	TRBV2	TRBJ1-5
ASSKSRLAGAPGELF	NA	TRBV2	TRBJ2-2
ASSDYGSLSYEQY	NA	TRBV6-1	TRBJ2-7
ASSSRDSNQPQH	NA	TRBV27	TRBJ1-5
ASSLDPTDTQY	NA	TRBV5-4	TRBJ2-3
ASSPSHRDDEQY	NA	TRBV11-2	TRBJ2-7
ASSLRAGPYEQY	NA	TRBV27	TRBJ2-7
ASSLVSGAGLAGVNEQY	few	TRBV5-4	TRBJ2-7